Below are 3 T cell receptor beta chains sequenced from a single sample in a study of T cells in Graves' hyperthyroidism and ophthalmopathy. What was amplified from RNA transcripts were TCR beta CDR3 regions. First-round RT-PCR targeting the TCR CDR3 was performed with the HTBI primer set. TCRdb called the multiplex PCR reads again in MiXCR, with one record for every CDR3 protein. Seen here are approximately 430,000 distinct CDR3 sequences, approximately 14% observed once, and the top ten hold approximately 8%. Sequencing was performed on blood. The receptors were sampled from a young woman with Graves' hyperthyroidism.

This clonotype turned up a few times. The V call is TRBV7-9, the J call TRBJ2-5; D is uncertain. Germline values: CDR1 SEHNR, CDR2 FQNEAQ (reference sequence). CDR3 length: 9 amino acids. V lost 6 bases to trimming and J lost 14 bases, with 10 bases between them. In DNA, the CDR3 is TGTGCCAGCAGTTCGCAGGCCTACTTC. Its protein product is CASSSQAYF.

The rearrangement links TRBV7-9 to TRBJ1-3; D remains unclear. Looked up from germline, CDR1 is SEHNR and CDR2 is FQNEAQ (reference sequence). CDR3 size: 13 residues. With 10 bases removed from V and 8 bases from J, the gap between germline ends came to 18 bases. This CDR3 is CANAAPEIDTIYF. CDR3 coding DNA: TGTGCCAACGCTGCCCCAGAAATTGACACCATATATTTT.

This clonotype was seen more than once but under ten times. The J gene is TRBJ2-5, the V gene TRBV12-3 or TRBV12-4; 11 bases match TRBD2. This CDR3 spans 15 amino acids. Trimming removed 3 bases from V and 5 bases from J; junction bases left unmatched: 5. CDR3 DNA: TGTGCCAGCAGTTTTGCGGGACTAGCGGCGGAGACCCAGTACTTC. Protein: CASSFAGLAAETQYF.